Below are 26 T cell receptor beta chains sequenced from a single sample in a study of patients and donors after allogeneic stem cell transplantation (dated by TCRdb to the early 2020s). The receptor library was made with RT-PCR. Sequencing was performed on a NextSeq 550. TCRdb redid the processing of the public reads, applying fastp at Q25 and MiXCR, and retained in-frame beta chains. Each CDR3 protein appears once, grouped with its most common genes and DNA. The sample table records approximately 200,000 distinct CDR3 sequences; roughly 14% of these occur just once. About 9.9% of the sample comes from the top ten. Source material: blood, either unsorted or a sorted T cell fraction (not recorded which). These receptors were collected from a human donor who was either an allogeneic HSCT recipient or a stem cell or donor lymphocyte infusion donor (not recorded which). It is not recorded whose cells these are; they may come from a transplant donor.

The chain employs TRBV30 and TRBJ2-7; D remains unclear. In germline, CDR1 is GTSNPN, CDR2 SVGIG (reference sequence). V was clipped by 2 bases and J by 4 bases, with 15 bases between them. The CDR3 sequence is 14 residues long. Here the CDR3 reads CAWSNRVITYEQYF. As DNA, the CDR3 is TGTGCCTGGAGTAACAGAGTAATAACTTACGAGCAGTACTTC.

This clonotype occurred a few times. The chain employs TRBV30 and TRBJ2-5, with 8 bases matching TRBD2. This CDR3 is built from 13 residues. Germline CDR1 is GTSNPN and CDR2 is SVGIG (reference sequence). The V segment lost 3 bases and the J segment 5 bases; nucleotides outside the gene matches: 5. The CDR3 sequence is CAWSGRAGETQYF. CDR3 in DNA: TGTGCCTGGAGCGGGAGGGCCGGGGAGACCCAGTACTTC.

This clonotype was recorded at least ten times. The rearrangement links TRBV5-6 to TRBJ2-1; no clear D gene. V lost 6 bases, J lost 0 bases, and 16 bases lay in between. Germline lookup yields CDR1 SGHDT and CDR2 YYEEEE. CDR3 size: 16 residues. The CDR3 sequence is CASIRIGESSYNEQFF. In DNA form, the CDR3 reads TGTGCCAGCATAAGGATTGGCGAAAGCTCCTACAATGAGCAGTTCTTC.

This clonotype has just a few counts. The gene calls are TRBV14 and TRBJ1-5; possible D gene TRBD1, 6 bases. This CDR3 has 14 amino acids. Germline assignment: CDR1 SGHDN and CDR2 FVKESK. Deletions cut 4 bases from V and 3 bases from J, with 10 bases between. The CDR3 spells CASSPRGLNQPQHF. The CDR3 bases are TGTGCCAGCAGCCCACGGGGGCTCAATCAGCCCCAGCATTTT.

The gene calls are TRBV14 and TRBJ2-1; D gene ambiguous. The V end lost 8 bases, the J end lost 4 bases, and 15 bases lay between the germline ends. Looked up from germline, CDR1 is SGHDN and CDR2 is FVKESK. This CDR3 is built from 14 residues. The CDR3 bases are TGTGCCAGCCAAGCTACATCCACATACAATGAGCAGTTCTTC. Amino acid sequence: CASQATSTYNEQFF.

The V call is TRBV4-3, the J call TRBJ2-3; D is uncertain. V lost 2 bases and J lost 2, with 11 bases in between. CDR1 and CDR2 from the germline V gene are LGHNA and YSLEER. CDR3 length equals 15 residues. The CDR3 nucleotides read TGCGCCAGCAGCCAATGGGGTAGAACCACAGATACGCAGTATTTT. Amino acid sequence: CASSQWGRTTDTQYF.

This clonotype was seen a handful of times. This chain links TRBV12-3 or TRBV12-4 with TRBJ2-1, with D perhaps TRBD2 (5 bases). The V and J ends lost 3 bases and 13 bases respectively, with 13 bases between them. This CDR3 spans 12 amino acids. CDR3 region: CASSFGRVGQFF. In DNA, the CDR3 is TGTGCCAGCAGTTTTGGGCGGGTCGGACAGTTCTTC.

Ten or more counts support this clonotype. The chain carries TRBV2 and TRBJ2-1; D is uncertain. Trimming pared 7 bases from V and 6 bases from J, leaving 16 bases between. The CDR3 is 14 amino acids. Per the germline V gene, CDR1 is SNHLY and CDR2 is FYNNEI. The CDR3 DNA follows: TGTGCCAGCAAAAGGGAAGGGCCGGGCAATGAGCAGTTCTTC. Translated: CASKREGPGNEQFF. Supplemented by reference TRBV2 and TRBJ2-1, the full variable domain reads EPEVTQTPSHQVTQMGQEVILRCVPISNHLYFYWYRQILGQKVEFLVSFYNNEISEKSEIFDDQFSVERPDGSNFTLKIRSTKLEDSAMYFCASKREGPGNEQFFGPGTRLTVL.

This clonotype was seen a few times. The chain links TRBV6-1 to TRBJ2-2; 10 nucleotides line up with TRBD2. Per the germline V gene, CDR1 is MNHNS and CDR2 is SASEGT. This CDR3 contains 16 residues. V was clipped by 6 bases and J by 6 bases; unmatched bases: 10. The CDR3 DNA reads TGTGCCAGCAGGGGGGGGCTAGCGGGAGCGGCCGGGGAGCTGTTTTTT. Residues: CASRGGLAGAAGELFF.

This clonotype has a handful of counts. The chain recombines TRBV4-1 with TRBJ2-1, with 10 bases identical to TRBD2. V was pared by 4 bases and J by 0 bases, with 18 bases of the junction left unmatched. Germline V gene sequence: CDR1 MGHRA, CDR2 YSYEKL. The CDR3 is made up of 21 amino acids. CDR3 nucleotide sequence: TGCGCCAGCAGCCTACCTAGTGGCCTAGCGGGAGCCGGGAGCTCCTACAATGAGCAGTTCTTC. It is translated as CASSLPSGLAGAGSSYNEQFF.

This chain joins TRBV12-3 or TRBV12-4 and TRBJ2-3, with D unresolved. The CDR3 length is 15 residues. The ends were cut back, 2 bases at V and 4 bases at J, with 13 bases in the middle. As DNA, the CDR3 is TGTGCCAGCAGTTTAAACTTGGGCGGCCCAGATACGCAGTATTTT. This encodes CASSLNLGGPDTQYF.

This clonotype turned up a few times. The V call is TRBV24-1, the J call TRBJ2-1, with unresolved D. The CDR3 consists of 14 residues. Germline V gene lookup returns CDR1 KGHDR and CDR2 SFDVKD. The V end was cut by 4 bases, the J end by 3 bases, with 9 bases between. The CDR3 loop is CATSDTRFYNEQFF. CDR3 nucleotides: TGTGCCACCAGTGACACACGGTTCTACAATGAGCAGTTCTTC.

This clonotype appeared a few times. The chain joins TRBV9 to TRBJ2-2; D gene ambiguous. Trimming shortened V by 0 bases and J by 0 bases, and 6 bases separated the two germline ends. Germline values: CDR1 SGDLS, CDR2 YYNGEE. CDR3 size: 15 residues. In DNA, the CDR3 is TGTGCCAGCAGCGTAGAAGACACGAACACCGGGGAGCTGTTTTTT. It codes for CASSVEDTNTGELFF.

This chain links TRBV20-1 with TRBJ2-1; 10 positions match TRBD2. The CDR3 has 15 amino acids. V shed 3 bases and J 4 bases; nucleotides not matched to a gene: 6. Looked up from germline, CDR1 is DFQATT and CDR2 is SNEGSKA (reference sequence). The CDR3: CSARGPSGGYNEQFF. As DNA, the CDR3 is TGCAGTGCTAGGGGACCTAGCGGGGGTTACAATGAGCAGTTCTTC.

The table lists this clonotype with a few counts. V usage is TRBV9 and J usage is TRBJ1-1, with TRBD1 as a possible D gene (6 bases). This CDR3 comprises 15 residues. V lost 0 bases, J lost 0 bases, and 9 bases lay in between. In germline, CDR1 is SGDLS, CDR2 YYNGEE. CDR3: CASSVVGGMNTEAFF. CDR3 nucleotide sequence: TGTGCCAGCAGCGTAGTAGGGGGAATGAACACTGAAGCTTTCTTT.

This chain links TRBV28 with TRBJ1-2; a weak D match, TRBD1 (6 bases). V was clipped by 6 bases and J by 2 bases, with 16 bases between them. CDR1 and CDR2 (germline): MDHEN, SYDVKM. The CDR3 totals 15 residues. The CDR3 spells CASSSALGQNYGYTF. The DNA of the CDR3 is TGTGCCAGCAGCAGTGCCTTGGGACAAAACTATGGCTACACCTTC.

This clonotype has a count of ten or more. This chain connects TRBV7-2 to TRBJ1-6; D uncertain. Looked up from germline, CDR1 is SGHTA and CDR2 is FQGNSA. The CDR3 has 16 amino acids. The V end was cut by 1 base, the J end by 7 bases, with 14 bases between. For the CDR3, the DNA is TGTGCCAGCAGCTTAGGGGAATCGGTGGGAAATTCACCCCTCCACTTT. It is translated as CASSLGESVGNSPLHF.

V and J are TRBV15 and TRBJ2-1; 8 bases are a match to TRBD1. V trimming: 3 bases; J trimming: 7 bases; junction bases outside the gene matches: 14. CDR3 length equals 17 residues. Looked up from germline, CDR1 is LNHNV and CDR2 is YYDKDF (reference sequence). CDR3 sequence: CATSSYTGGQGRNEQFF. For the CDR3, the DNA is TGTGCCACCAGCAGCTATACCGGCGGACAGGGAAGGAATGAGCAGTTCTTC. Supplemented by reference TRBV15 and TRBJ2-1, the full variable domain reads DAMVIQNPRYQVTQFGKPVTLSCSQTLNHNVMYWYQQKSSQAPKLLFHYYDKDFNNEADTPDNFQSRRPNTSFCFLDIRSPGLGDTAMYLCATSSYTGGQGRNEQFFGPGTRLTVL.

The rearrangement links TRBV7-2 to TRBJ2-1; 13 bases align to TRBD2. Germline V gene lookup returns CDR1 SGHTA and CDR2 FQGNSA. Unmatched junction bases numbered 4, after V lost 6 bases and J lost 2 bases. This CDR3 region has 16 residues. CDR3: CASRLTSGGTYNEQFF. CDR3 sequence (DNA): TGTGCCAGCAGGTTGACTAGCGGGGGGACCTACAATGAGCAGTTCTTC.

This clonotype was detected only a few times. J is TRBJ2-5 and V is TRBV9; D possibly matches TRBD1 or TRBD2 (5 bases each). V was cut by 3 bases and J by 5 bases, with 14 bases left in between. The CDR3 is made up of 14 amino acids. Germline CDR1 SGDLS, CDR2 YYNGEE. The CDR3 coding sequence is TGTGCCAGCAGCGAGGGACCGGGGTTGGAGACCCAGTACTTC. It encodes CASSEGPGLETQYF.

This clonotype was recorded many times. This chain uses TRBV20-1 with TRBJ2-5, with D perhaps matching TRBD1 (6 bases). Trimming took 6 bases from V and 5 from J, leaving 19 bases between them. There are 14 residues in the CDR3. Germline CDR1 is DFQATT and CDR2 is SNEGSKA (reference sequence). CDR3 region: CSAYPTGNRETQYF. CDR3 DNA: TGCAGTGCGTACCCTACAGGGAATCGGGAGACCCAGTACTTC.

This clonotype was seen many times. The gene calls are TRBV4-2 and TRBJ2-2; D perhaps matches TRBD1 (5 bases). The V gene lost 1 base and the J gene lost 5 bases, with 17 bases spanning the gap. The CDR3 is 17 amino acids. CDR1 is LGHNA, CDR2 YNFKEQ, per germline. In DNA form, the CDR3 reads TGTGCCAGCAGCCAAGTTGGCTCAGGGAAGGGGACCGGGGAGCTGTTTTTT. Amino acids: CASSQVGSGKGTGELFF.

The chain employs TRBV11-2 and TRBJ1-3; D gene ambiguous. The CDR3 runs to 17 residues. From germline, CDR1 is SGHAT and CDR2 FQNNGV. Trimming stripped 5 bases from V and 6 bases from J, with 23 bases between. CDR3 coding DNA: TGTGCCAGCAGCCCCCGCGCCAGGACGTACTTTGAAAACACCATATATTTT. Translating it yields CASSPRARTYFENTIYF.

This clonotype was found many times. The rearrangement uses TRBV5-1 and TRBJ2-7; possible D gene TRBD2, 6 bases. Germline values: CDR1 SGHRS, CDR2 YFSETQ. This CDR3 region has 14 residues. V lost 3 bases and J lost 5, with 15 bases in between. This CDR3 is CASSWGLSGNEQYF. In DNA form, the CDR3 reads TGCGCCAGCAGCTGGGGACTGTCCGGCAACGAGCAGTACTTC. Variable domain in full (rest from reference TRBV5-1 and TRBJ2-7): KAGVTQTPRYLIKTRGQQVTLSCSPISGHRSVSWYQQTPGQGLQFLFEYFSETQRNKGNFPGRFSGRQFSNSRSEMNVSTLELGDSALYLCASSWGLSGNEQYFGPGTRLTVT.

Only a few counts were recorded for this clonotype. V usage is TRBV20-1 and J usage is TRBJ2-5; 16 bases are a match to TRBD2. CDR1 is DFQATT and CDR2 is SNEGSKA in the germline V gene (reference sequence). The CDR3 loop spans 15 amino acids. V was pared by 5 bases and J by 6 bases, with 6 bases of the junction left unmatched. The CDR3 DNA reads as TGCAGTGCTGGGGAGGGACTAGCGGGAGGGAAGACCCAGTACTTC. This encodes CSAGEGLAGGKTQYF.

This clonotype was detected only a few times. The chain employs TRBV14 and TRBJ1-1, with TRBD1 matching over 9 bases. The CDR3 sequence is 14 residues long. With V trimmed by 2 bases and J by 10 bases, 8 bases remained unmatched. CDR1 is SGHDN, CDR2 FVKESK, per germline. CDR3 loop: CASSQNRGPGVAFF. CDR3 bases: TGTGCCAGCAGCCAAAACAGGGGGCCTGGGGTAGCTTTCTTT.